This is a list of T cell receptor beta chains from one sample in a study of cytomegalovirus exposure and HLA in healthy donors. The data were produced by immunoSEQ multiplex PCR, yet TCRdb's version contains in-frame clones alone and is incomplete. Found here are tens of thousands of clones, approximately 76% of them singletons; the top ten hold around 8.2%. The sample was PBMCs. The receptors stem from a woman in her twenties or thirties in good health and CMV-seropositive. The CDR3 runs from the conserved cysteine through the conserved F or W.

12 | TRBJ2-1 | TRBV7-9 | CASSLEHREQFF
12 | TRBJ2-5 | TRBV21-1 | CASSGDNRDQYF
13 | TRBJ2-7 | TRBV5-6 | CASSFEGAAEQYF
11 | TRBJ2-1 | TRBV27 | CASSSRGEQFF
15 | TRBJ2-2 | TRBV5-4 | CASSLGHANTGELFF
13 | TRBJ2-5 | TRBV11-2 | CASSLEVVRGQYF
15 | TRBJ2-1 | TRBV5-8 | CASSSIQGGSNEQFF
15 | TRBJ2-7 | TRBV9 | CASSVAPGHEALQYF
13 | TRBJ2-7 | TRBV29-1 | CSVWDTPTYEQYF
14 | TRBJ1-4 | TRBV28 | CASRGMTGNEKLFF
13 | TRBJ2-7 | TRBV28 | CASSSPGNGEQYF
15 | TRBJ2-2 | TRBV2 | CASSGRQGMVGELFF
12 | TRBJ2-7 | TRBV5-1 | CASRFDRYEQYF
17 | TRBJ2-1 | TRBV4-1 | CASSQPNSGDTYNEQFF
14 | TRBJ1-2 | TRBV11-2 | CASSLTGYDYGYTF
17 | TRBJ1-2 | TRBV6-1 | CASSEGGLWTGSYGYTF
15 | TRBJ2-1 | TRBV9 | CASSVDWGTSGRLFF
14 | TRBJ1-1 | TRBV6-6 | CASSYSFGNTEAFF
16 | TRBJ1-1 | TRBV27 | CASSLERRARNTEAFF
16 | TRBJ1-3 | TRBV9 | CASSAGQGRSGNTIYF
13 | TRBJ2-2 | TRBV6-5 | CAGSEQDTGELFF
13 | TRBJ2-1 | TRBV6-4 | CASSDSSVNEQFF
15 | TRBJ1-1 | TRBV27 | CASSLLSTGSPEAFF
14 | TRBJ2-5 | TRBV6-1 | CASPPPGIVETQYF
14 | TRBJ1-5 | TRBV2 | CASSEEGGSQPQHF
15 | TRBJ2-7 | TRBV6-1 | CASSEAGAATYEQYF
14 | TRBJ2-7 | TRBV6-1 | CASRHGQGIHEQYF
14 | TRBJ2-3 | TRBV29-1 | CSVEGLASTDTQYF
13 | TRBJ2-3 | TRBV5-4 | CASSLGLADTQYF
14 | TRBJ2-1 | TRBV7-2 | CASSLSLVLNEQFF
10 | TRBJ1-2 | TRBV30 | CALDRDGYTF
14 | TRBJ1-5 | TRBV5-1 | CASSYTGLGQPQHF
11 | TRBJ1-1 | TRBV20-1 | CSAPGRTEAFF
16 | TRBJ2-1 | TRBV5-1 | CASSLDAGDSYNEQFF
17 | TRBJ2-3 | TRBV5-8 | CASSWAPGQGTTDTQYF
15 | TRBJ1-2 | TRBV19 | CASSINNRVDYGYTF
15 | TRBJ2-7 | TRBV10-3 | CAISGSGGARREQYF
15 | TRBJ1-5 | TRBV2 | CASGRDRASNQPQHF
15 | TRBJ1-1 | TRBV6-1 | CASSGRQRATTEAFF
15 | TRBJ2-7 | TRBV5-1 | CASRRLAGVKGEQYF
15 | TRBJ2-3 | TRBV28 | CASSLSRGGIQAQYF
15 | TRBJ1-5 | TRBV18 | CASSPTGVSNQPQHF
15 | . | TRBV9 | CASSVGTGRGYEQYF
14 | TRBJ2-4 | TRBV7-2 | CASSPGTGADIQYF
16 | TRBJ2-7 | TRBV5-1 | CASSLSPGTGSYEQYF
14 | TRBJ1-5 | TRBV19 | CASSQGPRGQPQHF
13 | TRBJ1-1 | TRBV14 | CASSPHGTGWAFF
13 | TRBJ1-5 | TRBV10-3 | CAISGQGAQPQHF
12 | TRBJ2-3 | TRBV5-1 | CASSSGQDTQYF
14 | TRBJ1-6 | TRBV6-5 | CASTADRDNSPLHF
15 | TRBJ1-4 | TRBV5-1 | CASSTGTGTNEKLFF
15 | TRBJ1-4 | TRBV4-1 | CASTYRGQKNEKLFF
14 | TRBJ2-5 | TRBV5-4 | CASAPGQEKRPQYF
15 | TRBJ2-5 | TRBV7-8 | CASSLGGSGRETQYF
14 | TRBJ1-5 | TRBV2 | CASSPGQLNQPQHF
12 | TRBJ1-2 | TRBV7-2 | CASSSSGYGYTF
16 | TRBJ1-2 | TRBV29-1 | CSVALQGASGYGGYTF
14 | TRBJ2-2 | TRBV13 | CASSLGGSTGELFF
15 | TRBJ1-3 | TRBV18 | CASSPPLVSGNTIYF